This T cell receptor beta chain was captured in a study of blood T cell repertoires in COVID-19. Study-level information: The origin of the acute and convalescent COVID-19 samples was the United States, Italy and Spain. PBMCs, B-cell-depleted T cells, or T cells were the source of the cDNA or gDNA that made up the material.

The sample holds many counts of this clone. In the authors' workflow: From reference gene primer amplification, estimates of nucleated cell counts were derived. Method: immunoSEQ multiplex PCR; TCRdb's copy keeps in-frame clones and lacks some. From that table come the V and J calls and clone size; the DNA was used to work out D and trimming. Seen here are around 130,000 clones, around three quarters observed once, and the top ten hold about a sixth. V lost 3 bases and J lost 1, with 12 bases in between. The germline V gene has CDR1 DFQATT and CDR2 SNEGSKA (reference sequence). This CDR3 region has 14 residues.

The chain recombines TRBV20-1 with TRBJ1-2, with D perhaps TRBD1 (5 bases). The receptor was isolated from a man in his sixties with active or convalescent COVID-19. Sequencing was done on a sample of peripheral blood. This chain's CDR3 is CSASLTEINYGYTF. The CDR3 nucleotides read TGCAGTGCTAGTCTGACAGAGATTAACTATGGCTACACCTTC.